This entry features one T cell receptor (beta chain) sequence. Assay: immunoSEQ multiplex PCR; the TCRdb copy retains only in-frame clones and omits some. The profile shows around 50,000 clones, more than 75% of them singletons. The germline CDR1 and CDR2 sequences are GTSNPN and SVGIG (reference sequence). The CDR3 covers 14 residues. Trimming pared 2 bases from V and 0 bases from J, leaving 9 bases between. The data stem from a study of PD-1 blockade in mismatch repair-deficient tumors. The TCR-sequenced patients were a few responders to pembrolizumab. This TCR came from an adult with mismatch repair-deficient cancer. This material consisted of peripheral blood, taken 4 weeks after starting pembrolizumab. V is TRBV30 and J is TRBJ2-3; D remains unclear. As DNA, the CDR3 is TGTGCCTGGAGTAGGACGCGCAGCACAGATACGCAGTATTTT. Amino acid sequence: CAWSRTRSTDTQYF. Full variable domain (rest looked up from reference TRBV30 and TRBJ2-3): SQTIHQWPATLVQPVGSPLSLECTVEGTSNPNLYWYRQAAGRGLQLLFYSVGIGQISSEVPQNLSASRPQDRQFILSSKKLLLSDSGFYLCAWSRTRSTDTQYFGPGTRLTVL.